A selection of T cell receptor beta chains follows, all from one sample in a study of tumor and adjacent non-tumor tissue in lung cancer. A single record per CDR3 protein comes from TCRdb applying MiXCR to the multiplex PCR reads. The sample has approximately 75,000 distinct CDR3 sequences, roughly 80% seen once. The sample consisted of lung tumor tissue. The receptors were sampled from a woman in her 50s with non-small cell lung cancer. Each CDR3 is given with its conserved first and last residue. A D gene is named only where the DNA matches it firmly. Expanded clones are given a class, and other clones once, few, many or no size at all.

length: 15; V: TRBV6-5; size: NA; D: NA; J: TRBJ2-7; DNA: TGTGCCAGCAATTACTCGAGGGTCGCTGGATACGAGCACTACTTC; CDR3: CASNYSRVAGYEHYF
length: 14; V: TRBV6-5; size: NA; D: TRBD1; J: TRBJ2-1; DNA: TGTGCTAGTAGTGCCGGGACAGGGTCCCCAGAGCAGTTCTTC; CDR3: CASSAGTGSPEQFF
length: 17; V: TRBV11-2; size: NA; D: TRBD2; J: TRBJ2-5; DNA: TGTACCAGCAACCCGGGACTAGCGGGAGTCGGCCTAGAGACTCAGTACTTC; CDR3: CTSNPGLAGVGLETQYF
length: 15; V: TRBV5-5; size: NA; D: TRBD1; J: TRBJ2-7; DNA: TGTGCCAGCAGCTTCTCGGGACAGGGGAATTACGAGCAGCACTTC; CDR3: CASSFSGQGNYEQHF
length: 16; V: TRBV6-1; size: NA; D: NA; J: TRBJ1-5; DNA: TGTGCCAGCAGTGAAAGGGTCTCCAGGGAGGTCCAGTCCCAGCATTTT; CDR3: CASSERVSREVQSQHF
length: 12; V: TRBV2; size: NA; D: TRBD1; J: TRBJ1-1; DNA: TGTGCCAGCACCACAGGGGGCACTGAAGCTTTCTTT; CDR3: CASTTGGTEAFF
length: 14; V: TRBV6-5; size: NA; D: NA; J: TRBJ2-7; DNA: TGTGCCAGCAGTTATGACGGCGGTTCATACGAGCAGTACTTC; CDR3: CASSYDGGSYEQYF
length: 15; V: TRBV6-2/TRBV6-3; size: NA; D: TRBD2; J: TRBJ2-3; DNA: TGTGTCAACAGTTACCGACTAGCGGGAGTAGATACTCAGTATTTT; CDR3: CVNSYRLAGVDTQYF
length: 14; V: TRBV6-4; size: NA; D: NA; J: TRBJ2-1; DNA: TGTGCCAGCAATGAGAGGCGGGATGGCAATGAGCACTTCTTC; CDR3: CASNERRDGNEHFF
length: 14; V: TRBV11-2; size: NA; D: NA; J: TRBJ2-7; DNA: TGTGCCAGCAACCTGACGGACACTGTCTACGGGCAGTACTTC; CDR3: CASNLTDTVYGQYF
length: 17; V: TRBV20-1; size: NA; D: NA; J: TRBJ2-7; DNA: TGCAGTGCAAATCTCCCCTCAGTGGGACGGAGATCCTACGAGCAGTACTTC; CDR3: CSANLPSVGRRSYEQYF
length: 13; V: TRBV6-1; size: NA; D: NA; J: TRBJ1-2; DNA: TGTGCCAGCAGTGATCTGACAAGCTATGACTACACCTTC; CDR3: CASSDLTSYDYTF
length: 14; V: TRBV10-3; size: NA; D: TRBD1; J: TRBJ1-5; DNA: TGTGCCATCAGTGACTTGACAGGGTCTCAGCCCCAGCATTTT; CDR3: CAISDLTGSQPQHF
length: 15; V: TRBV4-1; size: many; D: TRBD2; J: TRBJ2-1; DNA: TGCGCCAGCAGCCAAGGGGGAGGGCCGGGGTATGAGCAGTTCTTC; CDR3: CASSQGGGPGYEQFF
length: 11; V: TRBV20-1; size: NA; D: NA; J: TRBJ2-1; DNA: TGCAGTGCTAGAGCATCGGGCGAGCAGTTCTTC; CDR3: CSARASGEQFF
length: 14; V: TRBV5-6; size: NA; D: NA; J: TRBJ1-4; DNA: TGTGCTAGCACCACCGGGAGGTTGGAAGAAAAACCGTTTTTT; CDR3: CASTTGRLEEKPFF
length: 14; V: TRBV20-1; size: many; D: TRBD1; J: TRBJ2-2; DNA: TGCAGTGCTAGAACGGACAGGGCGACCGGGGAGCTGTTTTTT; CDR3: CSARTDRATGELFF
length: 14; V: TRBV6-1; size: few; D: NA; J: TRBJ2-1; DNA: TGTACCGGCAGTGAAGAACCCAGGTCCAATGAGCAGTTCTTC; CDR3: CTGSEEPRSNEQFF
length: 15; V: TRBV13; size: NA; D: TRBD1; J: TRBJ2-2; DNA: TGTGCCAGCAGGGGGACAGGAGGGGTCATCAGGGAGCTGTTTTTT; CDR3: CASRGTGGVIRELFF
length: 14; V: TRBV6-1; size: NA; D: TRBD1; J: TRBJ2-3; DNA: TGTGTCAGCAGTGGTACAGGGGGCCGTGATACGCAGTATTTT; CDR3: CVSSGTGGRDTQYF
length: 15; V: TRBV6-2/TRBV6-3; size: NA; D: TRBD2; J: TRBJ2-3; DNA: TGTGCCAGCAGTTGTACACTGGCGGGAGAAAATACGCAGTATTTT; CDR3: CASSCTLAGENTQYF
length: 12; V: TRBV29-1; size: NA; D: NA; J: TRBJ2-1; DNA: TGCAACGTTCAGGCGTGGTACAATGAGCAGTTCTTC; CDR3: CNVQAWYNEQFF
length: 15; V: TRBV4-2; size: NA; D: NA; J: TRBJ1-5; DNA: TGTGGGAGCAGCCAAAACCTCACTAGCAATCAGCCCCAGCATTTT; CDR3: CGSSQNLTSNQPQHF
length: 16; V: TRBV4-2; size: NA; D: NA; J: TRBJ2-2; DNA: TGTGCCTGCATCCGGGACACAACCGCCAACACCGGGGAGCTGTTTTTT; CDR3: CACIRDTTANTGELFF
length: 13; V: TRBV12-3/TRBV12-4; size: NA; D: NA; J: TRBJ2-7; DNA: TGTACCAGCAGTTTAGAAGGGAACTACGAGCAGTACTTC; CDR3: CTSSLEGNYEQYF
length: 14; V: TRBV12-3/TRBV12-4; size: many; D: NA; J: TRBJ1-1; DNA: TGTGCCAGCACCTTTGGGCTTGGGGGCTCTGAAGCTTTCTTT; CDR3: CASTFGLGGSEAFF
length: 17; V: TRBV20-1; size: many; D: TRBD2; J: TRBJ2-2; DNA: TGCAGTGCTAGAGATGAATTCCAGCGGGAGGGAATCGGGGAGCTGTTTTTT; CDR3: CSARDEFQREGIGELFF
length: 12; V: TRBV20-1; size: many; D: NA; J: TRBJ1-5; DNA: TGCTCCGCCGAGGGGGGGTTTAAGCCCCAGCATTTT; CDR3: CSAEGGFKPQHF
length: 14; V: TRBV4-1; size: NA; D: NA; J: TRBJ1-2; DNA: TGCGCCAACATGGCGGGTCCCCCCAACTATGGCTACACCTTC; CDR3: CANMAGPPNYGYTF
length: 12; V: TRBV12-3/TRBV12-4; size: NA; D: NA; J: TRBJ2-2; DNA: TGTGCCAGCACTCGACGCATCGGGAAGCTGTTTTTT; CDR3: CASTRRIGKLFF
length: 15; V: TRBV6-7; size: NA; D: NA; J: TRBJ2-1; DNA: TGTGCCTACAGTTACTCGGGTTGGAGGAGGGATGAGCAGTTCTTC; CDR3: CAYSYSGWRRDEQFF
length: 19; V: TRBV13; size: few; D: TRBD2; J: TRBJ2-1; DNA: TGTGCCAGCAGCCAACAGGCTAGCGGGCGTCTTAGTTCCTACAATGAGCAGTTCTTC; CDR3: CASSQQASGRLSSYNEQFF
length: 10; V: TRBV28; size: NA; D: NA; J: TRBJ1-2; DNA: TGTGCCAGTATCCGATCAGGCTACACCTTC; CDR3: CASIRSGYTF
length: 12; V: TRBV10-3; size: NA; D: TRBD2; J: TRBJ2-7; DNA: TGTGCCATCACTGCGGGGGGATACGATCAGTACTTC; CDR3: CAITAGGYDQYF
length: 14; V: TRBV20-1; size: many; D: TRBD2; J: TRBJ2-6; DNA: TGCAGTGCTAGACTAGGCGGGGGGGTCAACGTCCTGACTTTC; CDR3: CSARLGGGVNVLTF
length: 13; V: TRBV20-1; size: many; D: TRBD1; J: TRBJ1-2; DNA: TGCAGTGCTGAAACACAGGGGGCAGGTGGCTACACCTTC; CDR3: CSAETQGAGGYTF
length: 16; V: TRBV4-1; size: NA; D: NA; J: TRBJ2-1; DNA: TGTGCCAGCAGCCAAAATCGTTCCCCGTCCCACAATGAGCAGTTCTTC; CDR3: CASSQNRSPSHNEQFF
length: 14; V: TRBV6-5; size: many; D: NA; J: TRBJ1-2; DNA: TGTGCCATTCGAGAGGGGGGGGCGAGGAATGGCTACACCTTC; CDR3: CAIREGGARNGYTF
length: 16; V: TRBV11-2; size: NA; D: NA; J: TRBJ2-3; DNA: TGTGCCGGCAGCCCAATGGGTTACCCGCTTCCAGATACGCAGTATTTT; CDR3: CAGSPMGYPLPDTQYF
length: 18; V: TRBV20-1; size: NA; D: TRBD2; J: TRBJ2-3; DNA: TGCAGTGCTAGAGTTGTGGGACTAGCGGGGGGTAGCACATATACGCATTATTTT; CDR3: CSARVVGLAGGSTYTHYF
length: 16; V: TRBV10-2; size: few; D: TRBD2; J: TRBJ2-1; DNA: TGCGCCAGTAGTGAGTCGGGGAGTAGCGGGATGAATGAGCAGTTCTTC; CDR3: CASSESGSSGMNEQFF
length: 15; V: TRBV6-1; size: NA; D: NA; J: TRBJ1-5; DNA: TGTGCCGGCAGTCCCTGGACGGGGCGGCCTCAGCCCCAGCATTTT; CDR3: CAGSPWTGRPQPQHF
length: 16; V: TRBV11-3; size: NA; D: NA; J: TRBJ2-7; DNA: TGTGCCAGCAGTTTAGAAGAAGGGGGAGGAAACTACGAGCAATACTTC; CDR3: CASSLEEGGGNYEQYF
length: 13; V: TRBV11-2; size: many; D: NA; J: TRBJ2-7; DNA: TGTGCCAGCAGCTTAGAGTCCGGAGGCGAGCAGTACTTC; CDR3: CASSLESGGEQYF